Listed below are T cell receptor beta chains from one sample, sequenced in a study of T cell responses to AZD1222 COVID-19 vaccine. The method was immunoSEQ multiplex PCR; TCRdb's version includes in-frame clones alone and lacks a portion of them. The table shows 120,000 or so clones, with 86% occurring only once. Sequenced here: peripheral blood, sampled 28 days after the second AZD1222 dose. The receptors stem from an adult who received the AZD1222 COVID-19 vaccine. Each CDR3 is given with its conserved first and last residue. The D gene is left open where the match is weak. Some rows have no size entry. The others give once, few or many, or a class for an expanded clone.

clone size	D gene	V gene	J gene	CDR3 protein	CDR3 DNA
-	-	TRBV5-8	TRBJ1-2	CASSPGTPLYNYGYTF	TGTGCCAGCAGCCCCGGGACACCACTATATAACTATGGCTACACCTTC
-	TRBD1	TRBV19	TRBJ1-1	CASSHRGSETEAFF	TGTGCCAGTAGCCACAGGGGCTCAGAGACTGAAGCTTTCTTT
-	-	TRBV12-3/TRBV12-4	TRBJ2-5	CASSFITEETQYF	TGTGCCAGCAGTTTCATCACAGAAGAGACCCAGTACTTC
-	-	TRBV5-6	TRBJ1-1	CASSRGFTEAFF	TGTGCCAGCAGCAGGGGTTTCACTGAAGCTTTCTTT
-	-	TRBV7-2	TRBJ2-7	CASSNDKGHEQYF	TGTGCCAGCAGCAACGACAAGGGCCACGAGCAGTACTTC
-	-	TRBV30	TRBJ2-7	CAWSGTGYEQYF	TGTGCCTGGAGTGGGACTGGCTACGAGCAGTACTTC
-	-	TRBV5-1	TRBJ2-2	CASSLDGPTGELFF	TGCGCCAGCAGCTTGGATGGGCCCACCGGGGAGCTGTTTTTT
-	-	TRBV6-2/TRBV6-3	TRBJ1-1	CASSYFFPGAFF	TGTGCCAGCAGTTATTTTTTTCCCGGGGCTTTCTTT
-	TRBD1	TRBV4-1	TRBJ2-5	CASSQIRWTGPSSETQYF	TGCGCCAGCAGCCAAATACGCTGGACAGGGCCGAGTTCAGAGACCCAGTACTTC
-	-	TRBV5-1	TRBJ2-5	CASSLAPEETQYF	TGCGCCAGCAGCTTGGCCCCCGAAGAGACCCAGTACTTC
-	TRBD2	TRBV25-1	TRBJ2-1	CASSESGRSYNEQFF	TGTGCCAGCAGTGAAAGCGGGAGATCCTACAATGAGCAGTTCTTC
-	-	TRBV3-1/TRBV3-2	TRBJ2-2	CASSQDLLTGELFF	TGTGCCAGCAGCCAAGATCTCCTCACCGGGGAGCTGTTTTTT
-	-	TRBV25-1	TRBJ1-5	CASPNQPQHF	TGTGCCAGCCCGAATCAGCCCCAGCATTTT
-	TRBD1	TRBV29-1	TRBJ2-7	CSVSRGNEQYF	TGCAGCGTATCCAGGGGGAACGAGCAGTACTTC
once	-	TRBV29-1	TRBJ1-1	CSVELNTEAFF	TGCAGCGTTGAATTGAACACTGAAGCTTTCTTT
-	-	TRBV5-6	TRBJ1-5	CASSTFAGQTFNQPQHF	TGTGCCAGCAGCACGTTTGCAGGGCAGACCTTCAATCAGCCCCAGCATTTT
-	-	TRBV7-8	TRBJ2-1	CASTRFQGITYNEQFF	TGTGCCAGCACCCGATTCCAGGGTATCACCTACAATGAGCAGTTCTTC
-	-	TRBV24-1	TRBJ1-5	CATSDRSDQPQHF	TGTGCCACCAGTGATCGGAGCGATCAGCCCCAGCATTTT
-	-	TRBV18	TRBJ1-1	CASSPPNREDTEAFF	TGTGCCAGCTCACCACCCAACAGGGAGGACACTGAAGCTTTCTTT
-	-	TRBV21-1	TRBJ2-6	CANKKGVKPGANVLTF	TGTGCCAACAAAAAGGGGGTAAAACCTGGGGCCAACGTCCTGACTTTC
-	-	TRBV27	TRBJ1-2	CASSLSWGQGYGYTF	TGTGCCAGCAGTTTATCTTGGGGCCAGGGCTATGGCTACACCTTC
-	TRBD1	TRBV6-1	TRBJ1-2	CASSSPGQGGYGYTF	TGTGCCAGCAGTTCCCCGGGACAGGGGGGCTATGGCTACACCTTC
-	TRBD2	TRBV2	TRBJ2-7	CASSVIAGAGQYF	TGTGCCAGCAGTGTAATAGCGGGGGCCGGGCAGTACTTC
few	-	TRBV20-1	TRBJ1-2	CSAMEDYGYTF	TGCAGTGCTATGGAGGACTATGGCTACACCTTC
-	TRBD1	TRBV7-6	TRBJ1-5	CASSLGGTGDNQPQHF	TGTGCCAGCAGCTTAGGAGGGACAGGGGACAATCAGCCCCAGCATTTT
-	TRBD2	TRBV10-3	TRBJ2-5	CAITKGLAGGSETQYF	TGTGCCATCACCAAGGGACTAGCGGGAGGCAGTGAGACCCAGTACTTC
-	TRBD1	TRBV7-3	TRBJ2-7	CASSLTGSSYEQYF	TGTGCCAGCAGCTTGACAGGGAGCTCCTACGAGCAGTACTTC
-	-	TRBV11-2	TRBJ1-4	CASSLTRGGEKLFF	TGTGCCAGCAGCCTAACAAGGGGGGGTGAAAAACTGTTTTTT
-	-	TRBV2	TRBJ1-5	CASSLRYIQPQHF	TGTGCCAGCAGTCTCAGGTACATTCAGCCCCAGCATTTT
-	TRBD2	TRBV5-4	TRBJ2-1	CASGLGAENEQFF	TGTGCCAGCGGACTAGGGGCGGAAAATGAGCAGTTCTTC
-	-	TRBV7-2	TRBJ1-2	CASSLEVLSTCTF	TGCGCCAGCAGCTTAGAGGTTCTAAGCACTTGCACCTTC
-	TRBD1	TRBV11-2	TRBJ2-7	CASSVPGQGSGNEQYF	TGTGCCAGCAGCGTTCCGGGACAGGGGTCTGGAAACGAGCAGTACTTC
-	TRBD1	TRBV19	TRBJ1-2	CASTTTGDYGYTF	TGTGCCAGTACCACCACAGGGGACTATGGCTACACCTTC
-	-	TRBV28	TRBJ1-2	CASSFGQGPLATF	TGTGCCAGCAGTTTCGGGCAGGGGCCACTCGCCACCTTC
few	-	TRBV11-3	TRBJ2-1	CASSLAGGLQFF	TGTGCCAGCAGCTTAGCCGGGGGATTGCAGTTCTTC
-	-	TRBV5-1	TRBJ2-3	CASSLGLQGGTDTQYF	TGCGCCAGCAGCCTCGGACTCCAAGGAGGCACAGATACGCAGTATTTT
-	TRBD2	TRBV27	TRBJ2-7	CASSRSGNYEQYF	TGTGCCAGCAGCCGTAGCGGGAATTACGAGCAGTACTTC
-	-	TRBV29-1	TRBJ2-1	CSVEAAGSSYNEQFF	TGCAGCGTTGAAGCGGCGGGGAGCTCCTACAATGAGCAGTTCTTC